The next 7 T cell receptor beta chains were all read from a single sample in a study of memory CD4+ T cells and cytomegalovirus serostatus. The sort gate was single viable CD3+CD4+CD8-CD45RO+ cells for memory CD4+ T cells. Profiled with immunoSEQ multiplex PCR; TCRdb holds only in-frame clones, not every one. This sample carries about 31,000 clones, around 76% of them seen once, and the ten largest clones take less than 0.8%. The sequencing sample was made of memory CD4+ T cells from blood. These receptors originate from an adult in good health and CMV-seronegative. Some clones in this sample may be carry-over from other donors' samples.

V and J are TRBV19 and TRBJ2-7, with a tentative D call TRBD2 (6 bases). V gave up 3 bases and J gave up 5 bases, with 14 bases separating them. Germline V gene lookup returns CDR1 LNHDA and CDR2 SQIVND (reference sequence). The CDR3 is 14 residues long. The CDR3 reads CASSIPGLRNEQYF. CDR3 nucleotides: TGTGCCAGTAGTATCCCGGGACTTCGGAACGAGCAGTACTTC.

The J gene is TRBJ2-3, the V gene TRBV19; a possible D gene is TRBD1 (6 bases). Germline CDR1 reads LNHDA; CDR2 reads SQIVND (reference sequence). CDR3 length equals 11 residues. The V end lost 7 bases, the J end lost 7 bases, and 9 bases lay between the germline ends. The CDR3 here is CASNDRYTQYF. The CDR3 nucleotides read TGTGCCAGTAATGACAGGTATACGCAGTATTTT.

This rearrangement joins TRBV18 to TRBJ2-7; 10 nucleotides align to TRBD1. This CDR3 contains 17 residues. The V segment lost 3 bases and the J segment 6 bases; nucleotides outside the gene matches: 14. Looked up from germline, CDR1 is KGHSH and CDR2 is LQKENI. DNA for the CDR3: TGTGCCAGCTCACCCTCAAGACAGGGGGCCAAAGTAGCCGAGCAGTACTTC. Its translation is CASSPSRQGAKVAEQYF.

The chain employs TRBV7-9 and TRBJ1-4; 8 bases agree with TRBD1. CDR3 length: 14 amino acids. Trimming removed 6 bases from V and 5 bases from J; junction bases left unmatched: 5. The germline CDR1 and CDR2 sequences are SEHNR and FQNEAQ (reference sequence). In DNA form, the CDR3 reads TGTGCCAGCAGTAGAGGACAGGGAAATGAAAAACTGTTTTTT. This sequence encodes CASSRGQGNEKLFF.

This rearrangement joins TRBV12-5 to TRBJ1-5, with 7 positions matching TRBD1. The CDR3 extends over 14 amino acids. J lost 7 bases, V lost 5 bases, and 8 bases had no gene match. Germline CDR1 is LGHNT and CDR2 is FRNRAP. CDR3 bases: TGTGCTAGTGGTCCGGGACAGCGGGGACAGCCCCAGCATTTT. The encoded protein is CASGPGQRGQPQHF. The full variable domain, completed using reference TRBV12-5 and TRBJ1-5, is DARVTQTPRHKVTEMGQEVTMRCQPILGHNTVFWYRQTMMQGLELLAYFRNRAPLDDSGMPKDRFSAEMPDATLATLKIQPSEPRDSAVYFCASGPGQRGQPQHFGDGTRLSIL.

This CDR3 is CASSQDTRQGGYEQFF. DNA for the CDR3: TGTGCCAGCAGCCAAGATACGAGACAGGGTGGTTATGAGCAGTTCTTC. The chain couples TRBV4-2 to TRBJ2-1, with 7 bases aligning to TRBD1. With 0 bases clipped from V and 8 bases from J, the junction kept 10 bases outside the gene matches. This CDR3 region has 16 residues. In germline, CDR1 is LGHNA, CDR2 YNFKEQ.

The chain is built from TRBV6-1 and TRBJ1-1, with 10 bases lining up with TRBD1. V lost 9 bases and J lost 0; bases outside the gene matches: 7. Germline CDR1 MNHNS, CDR2 SASEGT. The CDR3 has 15 amino acids. Here the CDR3 reads CASRDRGAMNTEAFF. The CDR3 nucleotides are TGTGCCAGTAGGGACAGGGGCGCCATGAACACTGAAGCTTTCTTT.